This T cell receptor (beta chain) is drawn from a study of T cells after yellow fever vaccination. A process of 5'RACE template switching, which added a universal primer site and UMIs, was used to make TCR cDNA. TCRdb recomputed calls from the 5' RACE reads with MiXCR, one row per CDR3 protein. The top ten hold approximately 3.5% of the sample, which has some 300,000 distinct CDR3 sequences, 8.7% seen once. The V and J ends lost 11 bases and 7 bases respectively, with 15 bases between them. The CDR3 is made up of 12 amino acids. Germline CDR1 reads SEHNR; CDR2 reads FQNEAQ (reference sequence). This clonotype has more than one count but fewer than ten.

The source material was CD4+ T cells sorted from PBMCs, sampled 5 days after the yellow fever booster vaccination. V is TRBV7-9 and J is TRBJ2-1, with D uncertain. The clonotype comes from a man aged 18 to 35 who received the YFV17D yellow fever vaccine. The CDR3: CASTRIGNEQFF. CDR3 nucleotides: TGTGCCTCGACCCGGATTGGGAATGAGCAGTTCTTC.